This T cell receptor (beta chain) was sequenced during a study of shared clonotypes between healthy human individuals. Overall study context: Each donor had three CD4 naive, three CD4 memory, two CD8 naive and one CD8 memory plate.

This CDR3 contains 14 residues. CDR1 SNHLY and CDR2 FYNNEI come from the germline V gene. Trimming shortened V by 6 bases and J by 4 bases, and 15 bases separated the two germline ends. Measured with immunoSEQ multiplex PCR; TCRdb has only the in-frame clones, and not every one. Found here are millions of clones, around 94% of them singletons; the top ten hold roughly 0.15%. The chain recombines TRBV2 with TRBJ2-5; TRBD2 might be the D (5 bases). The origin of this receptor is a man younger than 35 in good health. Sequenced sample: naive CD4+ T cells sorted from blood. Regarding subset: CD45RA+ positively selected. CDR3 DNA: TGTGCCAGCAGCCTCCTCAGAAGCGGAGAGACCCAGTACTTC. It codes for CASSLLRSGETQYF.